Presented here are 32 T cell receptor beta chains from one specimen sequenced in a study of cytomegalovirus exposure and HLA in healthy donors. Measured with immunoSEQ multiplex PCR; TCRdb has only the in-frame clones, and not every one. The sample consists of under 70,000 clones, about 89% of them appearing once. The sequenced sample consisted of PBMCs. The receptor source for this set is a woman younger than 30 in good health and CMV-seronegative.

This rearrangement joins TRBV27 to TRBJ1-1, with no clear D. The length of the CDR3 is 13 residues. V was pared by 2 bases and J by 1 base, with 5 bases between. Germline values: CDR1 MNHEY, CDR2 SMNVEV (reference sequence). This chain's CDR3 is CASSLGRNTEAFF. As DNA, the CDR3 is TGTGCCAGCAGTTTAGGCAGGAACACTGAAGCTTTCTTT.

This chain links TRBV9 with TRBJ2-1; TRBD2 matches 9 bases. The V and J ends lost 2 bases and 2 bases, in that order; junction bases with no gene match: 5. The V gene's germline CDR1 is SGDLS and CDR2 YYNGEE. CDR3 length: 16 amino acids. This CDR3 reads CASSVPGLATYNEQFF. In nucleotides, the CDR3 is TGTGCCAGCAGCGTCCCGGGACTAGCCACCTACAATGAGCAGTTCTTC.

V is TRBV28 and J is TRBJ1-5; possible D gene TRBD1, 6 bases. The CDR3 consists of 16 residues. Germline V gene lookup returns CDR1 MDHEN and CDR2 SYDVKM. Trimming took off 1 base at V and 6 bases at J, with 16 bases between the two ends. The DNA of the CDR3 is TGTGCCAGCAGTTTATCCTCCGGGGGGCGGGGTCAGCCCCAGCATTTT. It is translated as CASSLSSGGRGQPQHF.

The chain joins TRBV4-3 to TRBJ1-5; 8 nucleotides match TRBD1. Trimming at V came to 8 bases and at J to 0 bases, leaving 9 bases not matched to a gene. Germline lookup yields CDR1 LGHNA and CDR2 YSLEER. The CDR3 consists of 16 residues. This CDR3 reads CASGPGQESSNQPQHF. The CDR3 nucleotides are TGCGCCAGCGGACCGGGACAGGAGTCTAGCAATCAGCCCCAGCATTTT.

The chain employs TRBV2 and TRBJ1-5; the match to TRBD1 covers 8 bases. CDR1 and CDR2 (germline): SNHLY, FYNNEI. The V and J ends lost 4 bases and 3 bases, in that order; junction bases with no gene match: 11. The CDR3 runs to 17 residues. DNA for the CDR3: TGTGCCAGCAGTGTAGGACAGGGTTGGTATGACAATCAGCCCCAGCATTTT. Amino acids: CASSVGQGWYDNQPQHF.

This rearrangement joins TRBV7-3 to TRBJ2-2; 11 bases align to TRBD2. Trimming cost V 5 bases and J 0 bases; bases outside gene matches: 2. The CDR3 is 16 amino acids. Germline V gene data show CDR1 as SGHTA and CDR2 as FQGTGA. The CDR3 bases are TGTGCCAGCAGCATACTAGCGGGGGCGAACACCGGGGAGCTGTTTTTT. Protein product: CASSILAGANTGELFF.

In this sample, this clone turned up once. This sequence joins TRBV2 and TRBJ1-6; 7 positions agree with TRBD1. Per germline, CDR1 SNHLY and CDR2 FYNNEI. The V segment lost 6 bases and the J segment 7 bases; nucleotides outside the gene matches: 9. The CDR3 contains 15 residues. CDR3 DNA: TGTGCCAGCAGCGTACGACAGGGCGGGAATTCACCCCTCCACTTT. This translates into CASSVRQGGNSPLHF.

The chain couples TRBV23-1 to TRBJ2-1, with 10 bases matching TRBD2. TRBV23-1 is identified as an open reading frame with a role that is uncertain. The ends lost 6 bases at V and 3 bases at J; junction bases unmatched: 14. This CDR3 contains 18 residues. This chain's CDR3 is CASRPSTGAGGRYNEQFF. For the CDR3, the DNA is TGCGCCAGCAGACCCTCGACGGGAGCGGGAGGGCGCTACAATGAGCAGTTCTTC.

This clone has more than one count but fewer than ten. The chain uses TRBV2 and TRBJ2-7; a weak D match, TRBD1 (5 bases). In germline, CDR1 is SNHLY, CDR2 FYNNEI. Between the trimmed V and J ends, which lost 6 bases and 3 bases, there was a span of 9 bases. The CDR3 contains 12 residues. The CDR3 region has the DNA TGTGCCAGCAGCGACCAGGGCTACGAGCAGTACTTC. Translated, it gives CASSDQGYEQYF. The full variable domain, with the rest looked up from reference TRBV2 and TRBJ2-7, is EPEVTQTPSHQVTQMGQEVILRCVPISNHLYFYWYRQILGQKVEFLVSFYNNEISEKSEIFDDQFSVERPDGSNFTLKIRSTKLEDSAMYFCASSDQGYEQYFGPGTRLTVT.

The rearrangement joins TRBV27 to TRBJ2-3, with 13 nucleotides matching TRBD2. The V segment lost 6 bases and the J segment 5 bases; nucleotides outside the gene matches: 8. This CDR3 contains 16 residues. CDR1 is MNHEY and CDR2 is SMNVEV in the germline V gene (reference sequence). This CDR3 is CASRLLAGGLGDTQYF. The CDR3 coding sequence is TGTGCCAGCAGACTACTAGCGGGGGGGCTTGGAGATACGCAGTATTTT.

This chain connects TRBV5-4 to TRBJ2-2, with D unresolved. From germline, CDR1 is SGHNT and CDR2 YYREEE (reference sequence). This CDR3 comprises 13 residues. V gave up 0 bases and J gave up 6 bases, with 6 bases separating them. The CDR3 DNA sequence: TGTGCCAGCAGCTTGGCCGTCTCCGGGGAGCTGTTTTTT. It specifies CASSLAVSGELFF.

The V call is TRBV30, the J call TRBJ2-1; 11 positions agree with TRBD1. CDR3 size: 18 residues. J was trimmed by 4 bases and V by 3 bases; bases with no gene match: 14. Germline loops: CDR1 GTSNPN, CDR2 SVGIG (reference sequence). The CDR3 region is CAWSAPPGTGGRYNEQFF. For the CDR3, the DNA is TGTGCCTGGAGCGCCCCCCCCGGGACAGGGGGTAGATACAATGAGCAGTTCTTC.

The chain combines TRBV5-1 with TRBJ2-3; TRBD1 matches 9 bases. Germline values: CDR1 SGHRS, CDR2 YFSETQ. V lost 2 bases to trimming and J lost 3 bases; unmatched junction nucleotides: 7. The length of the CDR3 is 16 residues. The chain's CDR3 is CASSLQGAILTDTQYF. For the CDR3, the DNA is TGCGCCAGCAGCTTACAGGGGGCGATACTAACAGATACGCAGTATTTT.

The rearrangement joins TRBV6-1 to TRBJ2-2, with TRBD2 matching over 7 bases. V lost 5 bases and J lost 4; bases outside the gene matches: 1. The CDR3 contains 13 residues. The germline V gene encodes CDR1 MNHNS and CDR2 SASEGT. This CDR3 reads CASSWGGTGELFF. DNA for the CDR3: TGTGCCAGCAGTTGGGGGGGCACCGGGGAGCTGTTTTTT.

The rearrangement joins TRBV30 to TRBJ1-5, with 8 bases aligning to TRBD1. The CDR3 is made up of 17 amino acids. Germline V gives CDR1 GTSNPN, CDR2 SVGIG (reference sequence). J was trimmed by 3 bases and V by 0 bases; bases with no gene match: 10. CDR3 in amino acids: CAWSVDVGQGFNQPQHF. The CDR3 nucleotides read TGTGCCTGGAGTGTAGATGTTGGACAGGGATTCAATCAGCCCCAGCATTTT.

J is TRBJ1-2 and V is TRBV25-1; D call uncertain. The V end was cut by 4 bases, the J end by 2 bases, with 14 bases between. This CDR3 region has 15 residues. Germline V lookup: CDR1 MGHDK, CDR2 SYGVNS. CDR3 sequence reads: CASSVSSRPNYGYTF. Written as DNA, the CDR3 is TGTGCCAGCAGTGTTTCCTCCCGTCCCAACTATGGCTACACCTTC.

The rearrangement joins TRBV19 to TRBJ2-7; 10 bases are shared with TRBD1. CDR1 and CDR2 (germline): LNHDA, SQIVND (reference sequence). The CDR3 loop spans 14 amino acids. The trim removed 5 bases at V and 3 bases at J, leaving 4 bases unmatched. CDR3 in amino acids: CASSPRTGGYEQYF. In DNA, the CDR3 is TGTGCCAGTAGTCCCAGGACAGGGGGCTACGAGCAGTACTTC.

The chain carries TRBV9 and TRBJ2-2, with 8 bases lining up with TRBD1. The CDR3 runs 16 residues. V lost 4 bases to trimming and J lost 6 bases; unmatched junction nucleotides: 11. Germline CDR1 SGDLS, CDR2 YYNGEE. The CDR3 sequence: CASSSDRGRIAGELFF. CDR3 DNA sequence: TGTGCCAGCAGCTCAGACAGGGGAAGGATAGCCGGGGAGCTGTTTTTT.

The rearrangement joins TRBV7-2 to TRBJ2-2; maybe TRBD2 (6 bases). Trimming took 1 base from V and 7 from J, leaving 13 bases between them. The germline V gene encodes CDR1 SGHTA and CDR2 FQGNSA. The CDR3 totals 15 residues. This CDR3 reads CASSLVGTPSGELFF. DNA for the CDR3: TGTGCCAGCAGCTTAGTTGGGACTCCTAGCGGGGAGCTGTTTTTT.

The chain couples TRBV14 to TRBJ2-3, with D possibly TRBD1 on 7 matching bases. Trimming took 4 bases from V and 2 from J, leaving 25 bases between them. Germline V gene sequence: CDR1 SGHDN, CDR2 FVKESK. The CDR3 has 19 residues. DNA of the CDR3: TGTGCCAGCAGCCCCGGCGGGACAGCCAACCGATTTTACACAGATACGCAGTATTTT. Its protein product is CASSPGGTANRFYTDTQYF.

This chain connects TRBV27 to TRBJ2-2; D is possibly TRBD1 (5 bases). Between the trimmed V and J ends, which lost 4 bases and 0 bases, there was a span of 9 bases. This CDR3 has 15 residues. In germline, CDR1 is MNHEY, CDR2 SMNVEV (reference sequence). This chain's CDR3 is CASSWQGANTGELFF. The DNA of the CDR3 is TGTGCCAGCAGTTGGCAGGGCGCGAACACCGGGGAGCTGTTTTTT.

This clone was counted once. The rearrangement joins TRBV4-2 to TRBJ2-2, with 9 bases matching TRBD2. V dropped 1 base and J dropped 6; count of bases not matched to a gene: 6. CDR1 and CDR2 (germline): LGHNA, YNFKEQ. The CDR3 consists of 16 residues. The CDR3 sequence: CASSQGAGGSPGELFF. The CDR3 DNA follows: TGTGCCAGCAGCCAAGGGGCGGGAGGGTCCCCCGGGGAGCTGTTTTTT.

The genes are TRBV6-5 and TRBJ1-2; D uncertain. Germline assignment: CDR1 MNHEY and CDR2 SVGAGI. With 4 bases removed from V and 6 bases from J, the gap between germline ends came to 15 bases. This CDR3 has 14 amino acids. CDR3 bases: TGTGCCAGCAGTTCCGGCCCGGGGAGGGATGGCTACACCTTC. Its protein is CASSSGPGRDGYTF.

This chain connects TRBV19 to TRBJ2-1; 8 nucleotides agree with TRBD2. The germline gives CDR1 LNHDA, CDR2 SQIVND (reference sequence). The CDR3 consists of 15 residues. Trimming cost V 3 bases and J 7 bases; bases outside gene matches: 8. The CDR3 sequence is CASSIDREGRNEQFF. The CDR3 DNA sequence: TGTGCCAGTAGTATCGATCGGGAGGGCAGGAATGAGCAGTTCTTC.

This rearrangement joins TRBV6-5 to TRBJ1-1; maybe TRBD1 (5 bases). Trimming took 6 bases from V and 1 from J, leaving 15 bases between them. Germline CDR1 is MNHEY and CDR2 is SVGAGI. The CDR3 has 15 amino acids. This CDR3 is CASRENRISNTEAFF. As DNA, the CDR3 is TGTGCCAGCAGAGAAAACAGGATTTCGAACACTGAAGCTTTCTTT.

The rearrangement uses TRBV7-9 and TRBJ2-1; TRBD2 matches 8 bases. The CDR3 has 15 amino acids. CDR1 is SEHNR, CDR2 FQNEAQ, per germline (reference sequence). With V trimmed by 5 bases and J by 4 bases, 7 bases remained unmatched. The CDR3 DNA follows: TGTGCCAGCAGCACCGCGCAGCGGGGGTACAATGAGCAGTTCTTC. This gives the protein CASSTAQRGYNEQFF.

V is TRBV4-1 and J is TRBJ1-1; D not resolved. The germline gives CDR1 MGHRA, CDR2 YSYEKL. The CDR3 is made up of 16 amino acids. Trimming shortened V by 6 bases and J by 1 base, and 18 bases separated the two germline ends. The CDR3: CASSDSAGYKNTEAFF. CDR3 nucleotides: TGCGCCAGCAGTGACTCGGCGGGTTATAAGAACACTGAAGCTTTCTTT.

CDR3 sequence: CASSRMSGETQYF. The CDR3 DNA reads TGTGCCAGCAGTCGAATGTCCGGGGAGACCCAGTACTTC. The chain uses TRBV7-9 and TRBJ2-5; D is undetermined. The V and J ends lost 6 bases and 5 bases respectively, with 13 bases between them. The CDR3 covers 13 residues. Germline CDR1 SEHNR, CDR2 FQNEAQ (reference sequence).

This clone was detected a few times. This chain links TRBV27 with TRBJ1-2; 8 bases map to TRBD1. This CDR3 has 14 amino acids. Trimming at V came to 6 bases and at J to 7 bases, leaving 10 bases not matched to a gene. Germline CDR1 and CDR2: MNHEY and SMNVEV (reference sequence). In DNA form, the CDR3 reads TGTGCCAGCAGATCATTGGACAGGGTGCTTGGCTACACCTTC. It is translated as CASRSLDRVLGYTF.

The CDR3 DNA follows: TGTGCCAGCTCACCGGTCGGCGGGAGCTCCTACAATGAGCAGTTCTTC. It translates to CASSPVGGSSYNEQFF. The chain uses TRBV18 and TRBJ2-1, with 7 nucleotides matching TRBD2. With V trimmed by 3 bases and J by 0 bases, 5 bases remained unmatched. The CDR3 consists of 16 residues. Germline assignment: CDR1 KGHSH and CDR2 LQKENI.

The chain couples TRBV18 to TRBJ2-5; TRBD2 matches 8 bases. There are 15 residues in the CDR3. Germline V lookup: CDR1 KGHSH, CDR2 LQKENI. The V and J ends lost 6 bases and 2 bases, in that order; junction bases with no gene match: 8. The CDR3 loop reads CASSLISGVQETQYF. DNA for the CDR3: TGTGCCAGCTCCCTCATTAGCGGGGTACAAGAGACCCAGTACTTC.

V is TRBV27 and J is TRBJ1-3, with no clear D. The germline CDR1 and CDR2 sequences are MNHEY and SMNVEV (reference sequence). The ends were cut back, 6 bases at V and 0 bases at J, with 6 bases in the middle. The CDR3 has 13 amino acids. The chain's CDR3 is CASRSLSGNTIYF. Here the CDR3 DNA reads TGTGCCAGCAGGTCCCTCTCTGGAAACACCATATATTTT.